The clone carrying this TCR beta chain turned up a few times. The target antigen is unknown. The CDR3 extends 3 residues past the end of the read, so its final part is completed from the germline J gene. Heparinized whole blood, about 4.5 to 9 ml, came from each donor. Sequencing input was equivalent genomic DNA from CVID and controls. The protocol was immunoSEQ multiplex PCR, while the TCRdb copy is restricted to in-frame clones and leaves out a portion. The specimen gives roughly 42,000 clones without singletons; the ten biggest hold roughly 5.6%. Germline V gene lookup returns CDR1 MNHNS and CDR2 SASEGT. The CDR3 totals 13 residues. V was pared by 3 bases and J by 7 bases, with 10 bases between. This sample is drawn from a study of T cell clonality in common variable immunodeficiency. General study findings and limits: Fewer deletions and N-nucleotide insertions were reportedly seen in common variable immunodeficiency TCR beta sequences.

This receptor was taken from a human donor with common variable immunodeficiency. The chain is built from TRBV6-1 and TRBJ1-5; D call uncertain. Sequencing used peripheral blood mononuclear cells. The sequenced CDR3 bases are TGTGCCAGCAGTGATCATCAGTTCCAGCCC. Amino acids: CASSDHQFQP. The complete CDR3 protein is CASSDHQFQPQHF.